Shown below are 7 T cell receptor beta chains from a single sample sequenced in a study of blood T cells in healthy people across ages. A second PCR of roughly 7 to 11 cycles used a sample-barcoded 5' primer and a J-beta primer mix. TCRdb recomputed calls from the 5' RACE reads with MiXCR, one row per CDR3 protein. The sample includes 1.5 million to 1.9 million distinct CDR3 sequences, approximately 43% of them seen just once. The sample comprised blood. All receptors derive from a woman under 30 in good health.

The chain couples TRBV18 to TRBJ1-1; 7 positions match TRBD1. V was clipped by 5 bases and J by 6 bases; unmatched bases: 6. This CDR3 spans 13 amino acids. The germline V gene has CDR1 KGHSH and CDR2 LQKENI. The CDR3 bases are TGTGCCAGCTCAAGCCGGGACAGAGCTGAAGCTTTCTTT. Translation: CASSSRDRAEAFF.

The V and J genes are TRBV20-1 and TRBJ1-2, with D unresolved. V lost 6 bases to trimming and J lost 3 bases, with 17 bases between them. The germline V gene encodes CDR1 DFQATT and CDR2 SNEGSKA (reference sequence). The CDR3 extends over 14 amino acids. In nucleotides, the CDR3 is TGCAGTGCCCCGGAAAGTCAGCGGCACTATGGCTACACCTTC. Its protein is CSAPESQRHYGYTF.

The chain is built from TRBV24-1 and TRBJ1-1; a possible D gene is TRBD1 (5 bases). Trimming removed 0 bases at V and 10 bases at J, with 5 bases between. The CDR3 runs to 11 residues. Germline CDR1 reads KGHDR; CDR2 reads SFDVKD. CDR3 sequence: CATSDLGGAFF. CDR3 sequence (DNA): TGTGCCACCAGTGATTTGGGGGGAGCTTTCTTT.

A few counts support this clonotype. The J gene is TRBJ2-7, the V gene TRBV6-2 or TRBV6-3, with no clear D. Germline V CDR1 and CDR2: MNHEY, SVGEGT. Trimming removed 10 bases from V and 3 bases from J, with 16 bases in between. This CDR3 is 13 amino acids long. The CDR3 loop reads CATQAVRLYEQYF. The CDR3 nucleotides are TGTGCCACTCAGGCGGTTAGGCTCTACGAGCAGTACTTC.

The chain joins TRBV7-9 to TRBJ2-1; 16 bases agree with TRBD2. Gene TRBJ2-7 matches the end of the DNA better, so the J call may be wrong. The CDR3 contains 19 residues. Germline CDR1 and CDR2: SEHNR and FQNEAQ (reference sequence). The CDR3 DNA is TGTGCCAGCAGCTTAACGGGACTAGCGGGGGGGACCTCCTACAATGAGCAGTACTTC. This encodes CASSLTGLAGGTSYNEQYF.

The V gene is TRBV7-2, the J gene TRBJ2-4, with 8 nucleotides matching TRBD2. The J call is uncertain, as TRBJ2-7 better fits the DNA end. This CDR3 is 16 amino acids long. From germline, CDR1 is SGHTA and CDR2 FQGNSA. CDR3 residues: CASSFQRGHFSYEQYF. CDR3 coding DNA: TGTGCCAGCAGCTTCCAGCGGGGGCACTTCTCCTACGAGCAGTACTTC.

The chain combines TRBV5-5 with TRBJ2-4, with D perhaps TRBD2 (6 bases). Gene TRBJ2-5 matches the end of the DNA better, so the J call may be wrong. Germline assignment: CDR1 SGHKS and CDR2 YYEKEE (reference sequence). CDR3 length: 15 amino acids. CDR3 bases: TGTGCCAGCACCTTAGTGGGAGGAATCCAAGAGACCCAGTACTTC. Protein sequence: CASTLVGGIQETQYF.